This TCR beta chain was documented in a study of cytomegalovirus exposure and HLA in healthy donors. Study observations and caveats: The study put about 180 TCR beta chains on its list as cytomegalovirus-associated.

Note on this clone: Its antigen is unknown.

The primer mix had 60 Vbeta and 13 Jbeta primers. The method was immunoSEQ multiplex PCR; TCRdb's version includes in-frame clones alone and lacks a portion of them. Of tens of thousands of clones listed, approximately 71% are singletons. V lost 2 bases and J lost 7, with 15 bases in between. The CDR3 is 14 residues long. In germline, CDR1 is MNHNS, CDR2 SASEGT. The sequence came from a man aged 30 to 39 in good health and CMV-seronegative. The chain carries TRBV6-1 and TRBJ2-7; D perhaps matches TRBD1 (6 bases). The sequencing sample was made of PBMCs. Here the CDR3 reads CASSEQGPSGEQYF. In nucleotides, the CDR3 is TGTGCCAGCAGTGAACAGGGGCCTTCGGGGGAGCAGTACTTC.